These T cell receptor beta chains were read from a single sample in a study of shared clonotypes between healthy human individuals. Sequencing was performed with immunoSEQ multiplex PCR; in TCRdb, only in-frame clones are kept and a portion is missing. The sample records roughly 680,000 clones, about two thirds being singletons. The sample comprised memory CD4+ T cells sorted from blood. Source of these receptors: a woman between 25 and 40 years old in good health. Both conserved end residues are part of each CDR3. A D gene is named only where the DNA matches it firmly. Clone size is not always given. Where it is, it says once, few, many or a class for expanded clones.

d_call: TRBD2; v_call: TRBV29-1; j_call: TRBJ2-1; clone_size: -; cdr3_aa: CSVEAGRESGEQFF; cdr3_nt: TGCAGCGTTGAGGCCGGGCGGGAGAGCGGTGAGCAGTTCTTC
d_call: -; v_call: TRBV10-2; j_call: TRBJ2-2; clone_size: -; cdr3_aa: CASSVKPNTGELFF; cdr3_nt: TGCGCCAGCAGTGTAAAGCCGAACACCGGGGAGCTGTTTTTT
d_call: TRBD1; v_call: TRBV29-1; j_call: TRBJ2-5; clone_size: -; cdr3_aa: CSAEGDRVGEGETQYF; cdr3_nt: TGCAGCGCCGAGGGGGACAGGGTGGGAGAAGGTGAGACCCAGTACTTC
d_call: -; v_call: TRBV2; j_call: TRBJ2-2; clone_size: -; cdr3_aa: CASSAGDAGGELFF; cdr3_nt: TGTGCCAGCAGTGCCGGGGATGCTGGCGGGGAGCTGTTTTTT
d_call: TRBD2; v_call: TRBV19; j_call: TRBJ2-2; clone_size: many; cdr3_aa: CASMYQSSGARSGELFF; cdr3_nt: TGTGCCAGTATGTACCAGTCTAGCGGGGCGAGGTCCGGGGAGCTGTTTTTT
d_call: -; v_call: TRBV2; j_call: TRBJ1-5; clone_size: -; cdr3_aa: CASSTGTRDQPQHF; cdr3_nt: TGTGCCAGCAGTACCGGGACAAGAGATCAGCCCCAGCATTTT
d_call: -; v_call: TRBV5-1; j_call: TRBJ1-5; clone_size: -; cdr3_aa: CASSLGDINNQPQHF; cdr3_nt: TGCGCCAGCAGCCTTGGGGACATTAACAATCAGCCCCAGCATTTT
d_call: TRBD1; v_call: TRBV29-1; j_call: TRBJ2-3; clone_size: -; cdr3_aa: CSVQNRGTGEDTQYF; cdr3_nt: TGCAGCGTCCAAAACCGCGGGACAGGGGAAGATACGCAGTATTTT
d_call: -; v_call: TRBV29-1; j_call: TRBJ2-1; clone_size: -; cdr3_aa: CIVRVNSYNEQFF; cdr3_nt: TGCATCGTCAGGGTAAACTCCTACAATGAGCAGTTCTTC
d_call: TRBD1; v_call: TRBV19; j_call: TRBJ2-2; clone_size: -; cdr3_aa: CATGTGGFGELFF; cdr3_nt: TGTGCCACAGGCACAGGGGGATTCGGGGAGCTGTTTTTT